Listed here are 30 T cell receptor beta chains from one sample, sequenced in a study of long-term antiretroviral therapy in people with HIV. Version v3.0 of the immunoSEQ assay was performed at survey level. Measured with immunoSEQ multiplex PCR; TCRdb has only the in-frame clones, and not every one. The sample lists about 27,000 clones; more than 80% were seen once. Sequencing used unsorted PBMCs, obtained 3 years after starting antiretroviral therapy. The source is a man aged 35-49 years with HIV.

V and J are TRBV5-6 and TRBJ1-1; D gene ambiguous. This CDR3 contains 13 residues. Trimming cost V 6 bases and J 3 bases, with 12 bases left between them. In germline, CDR1 is SGHDT, CDR2 YYEEEE. The CDR3 reads CASNEMGYTEAFF. The CDR3 DNA is TGTGCCAGCAACGAAATGGGGTACACTGAAGCTTTCTTT.

The chain joins TRBV11-2 to TRBJ2-5; no clear D gene. CDR1 is SGHAT and CDR2 is FQNNGV in the germline V gene. Trimming shortened V by 1 base and J by 2 bases, and 5 bases separated the two germline ends. This CDR3 region has 13 residues. The CDR3 is CASSLVTQETQYF. CDR3 bases: TGTGCCAGCAGCTTAGTAACTCAAGAGACCCAGTACTTC. The whole variable domain, remainder taken from reference TRBV11-2 and TRBJ2-5, is EAGVAQSPRYKIIEKRQSVAFWCNPISGHATLYWYQQILGQGPKLLIQFQNNGVVDDSQLPKDRFSAERLKGVDSTLKIQPAKLEDSAVYLCASSLVTQETQYFGPGTRLLVL.

The rearrangement uses TRBV7-3 and TRBJ2-1; 8 bases are a match to TRBD2. The V and J ends lost 2 bases and 7 bases, in that order; junction bases with no gene match: 10. The CDR3 extends over 16 amino acids. Germline V gives CDR1 SGHTA, CDR2 FQGTGA. The DNA for the CDR3 is TGTGCCAGCAGCTTACTTGGAGCGGGGGTCGGGAATGAGCAGTTCTTC. This codes for CASSLLGAGVGNEQFF.

This chain connects TRBV10-3 to TRBJ2-3; perhaps D is TRBD1 or TRBD2 (5 bases each). The CDR3 runs 17 residues. Between the trimmed V and J ends, which lost 4 bases and 3 bases, there was a span of 20 bases. Germline V gene sequence: CDR1 ENHRY, CDR2 SYGVKD. DNA for the CDR3: TGTGCCATCAGTGGGAACACCGGGACCCAGTTTACAGATACGCAGTATTTT. This translates into CAISGNTGTQFTDTQYF.

V and J are TRBV11-3 and TRBJ2-5; TRBD2 agrees at 7 bases. CDR3 length equals 14 residues. V was clipped by 5 bases and J by 1 base; unmatched bases: 4. Germline V gene lookup returns CDR1 SGHNT and CDR2 YENEEA. The CDR3 region is CASSRAGSQETQYF. DNA of the CDR3: TGTGCCAGCAGCAGAGCGGGGAGCCAAGAGACCCAGTACTTC.

The gene calls are TRBV2 and TRBJ2-7, with a possible D match to TRBD1 (6 bases). Germline V CDR1 and CDR2: SNHLY, FYNNEI. CDR3 length: 13 residues. The germline V and J ends were trimmed by 5 bases and 2 bases, with 10 bases remaining between them. CDR3 protein: CASSPGTPYEQYF. In nucleotides, the CDR3 is TGTGCCAGCAGTCCCGGGACACCCTACGAGCAGTACTTC.

The chain combines TRBV18 with TRBJ2-3; D gene uncertain. V was clipped by 5 bases and J by 1 base, with 4 bases between them. The CDR3 loop spans 12 amino acids. The germline V gene has CDR1 KGHSH and CDR2 LQKENI. The CDR3 bases are TGTGCCAGCTCAGATGGCACAGATACGCAGTATTTT. It codes for CASSDGTDTQYF.

This chain uses TRBV6-5 with TRBJ2-1; 8 bases are shared with TRBD1. V shed 4 bases and J 8 bases; nucleotides not matched to a gene: 10. This CDR3 is built from 15 residues. CDR1 is MNHEY and CDR2 is SVGAGI in the germline V gene. CDR3 DNA: TGTGCCAGCAGTTTCCCAGGACAGGGAGTAGATGAGCAGTTCTTC. Residues: CASSFPGQGVDEQFF.

This chain links TRBV10-2 with TRBJ2-3; the D is unclear. The V gene's germline CDR1 is WSHSY and CDR2 SAAADI. CDR3 size: 16 residues. The germline V and J ends were trimmed by 0 bases and 8 bases, with 18 bases remaining between them. CDR3 residues: CASSESLVLGKPTQYF. CDR3 DNA sequence: TGCGCCAGCAGTGAGTCCCTGGTCCTCGGAAAGCCTACGCAGTATTTT.

The chain couples TRBV5-1 to TRBJ2-7; D gene unclear. Trimming took 5 bases from V and 0 from J, leaving 6 bases between them. The CDR3 covers 12 residues. From germline, CDR1 is SGHRS and CDR2 YFSETQ. The CDR3 region has the DNA TGCGCCAGCAGGGACGGCTCCTACGAGCAGTACTTC. Amino acid sequence: CASRDGSYEQYF.

The DNA for the CDR3 is TGTGCCAGCAGGGACACCATCTACGAGCAGTACTTC. Residues: CASRDTIYEQYF. V gene TRBV6-5 combines with J gene TRBJ2-7, with D maybe TRBD1 (5 bases). The V end was cut by 6 bases, the J end by 3 bases, with 9 bases between. Germline CDR1 is MNHEY and CDR2 is SVGAGI. The CDR3 totals 12 residues.

V usage is TRBV19 and J usage is TRBJ1-1; D gene unclear. V lost 7 bases and J lost 1, with 16 bases in between. This CDR3 spans 15 amino acids. The germline V gene encodes CDR1 LNHDA and CDR2 SQIVND (reference sequence). The CDR3 sequence is CASTPAGGGNTEAFF. Written as DNA, the CDR3 is TGTGCCAGTACCCCCGCCGGCGGTGGGAACACTGAAGCTTTCTTT.

In nucleotides, the CDR3 is TGTGCCAGCAGCCCGACCGGGGGACCTAGCACAGATACGCAGTATTTT. Protein: CASSPTGGPSTDTQYF. The chain carries TRBV5-6 and TRBJ2-3; the D gene is possibly TRBD2 (6 bases). CDR3 length equals 16 residues. Germline lookup yields CDR1 SGHDT and CDR2 YYEEEE. Deletions cut 4 bases from V and 0 bases from J, with 15 bases between.

The V and J genes are TRBV7-8 and TRBJ2-7; 9 nucleotides line up with TRBD2. V gave up 3 bases and J gave up 1 base; unmatched junction bases: 1. This CDR3 is built from 14 residues. Germline V gene data show CDR1 as SGHVS and CDR2 as FQNEAQ. The CDR3 DNA is TGTGCCAGCAGCTTGAGCGGGGGGTCCTACGAGCAGTACTTC. Residues: CASSLSGGSYEQYF. Full variable domain (missing parts from reference TRBV7-8 and TRBJ2-7): GAGVSQSPRYKVAKRGQDVALRCDPISGHVSLFWYQQALGQGPEFLTYFQNEAQLDKSGLPSDRFFAERPEGSVSTLKIQRTQQEDSAVYLCASSLSGGSYEQYFGPGTRLTVT.

This rearrangement joins TRBV28 to TRBJ2-7; 7 bases align to TRBD2. The junction had 12 bases not matched to a gene; V was cut back by 6 bases and J by 7 bases. Looked up from germline, CDR1 is MDHEN and CDR2 is SYDVKM. This CDR3 spans 14 amino acids. The CDR3 loop reads CASRGGSGPFEQYF. The CDR3 DNA is TGTGCCAGCAGGGGGGGTAGCGGGCCGTTTGAGCAGTACTTC.

The rearrangement links TRBV5-1 to TRBJ2-7, with 7 bases aligning to TRBD1. The V segment lost 5 bases and the J segment 7 bases; nucleotides outside the gene matches: 9. The CDR3 has 13 amino acids. Per germline, CDR1 SGHRS and CDR2 YFSETQ. For the CDR3, the DNA is TGCGCCAGCAGACTTCAGCCGGACAGGGAGCAGTACTTC. This codes for CASRLQPDREQYF.

V usage is TRBV28 and J usage is TRBJ1-2; 7 positions match TRBD1. This CDR3 has 13 amino acids. Germline V CDR1 and CDR2: MDHEN, SYDVKM. V gave up 1 base and J gave up 8 bases; unmatched junction bases: 4. The CDR3 reads CASSLSTGKGYTF. For the CDR3, the DNA is TGTGCCAGCAGTTTATCGACAGGGAAAGGCTACACCTTC.

This sequence joins TRBV5-1 and TRBJ2-7; 15 nucleotides agree with TRBD2. V dropped 4 bases and J dropped 0; count of bases not matched to a gene: 11. Germline loops: CDR1 SGHRS, CDR2 YFSETQ. This CDR3 comprises 19 residues. The CDR3 DNA reads TGCGCCAGCAGCGGGGGACTAGCGGGAGGTCAACGAGGCTCCTACGAGCAGTACTTC. Translating gives CASSGGLAGGQRGSYEQYF.

This clone was seen once. The chain is built from TRBV29-1 and TRBJ2-1; the match to TRBD1 covers 8 bases. The V gene end was trimmed by 4 bases and the J gene end by 3 bases; junction bases not matched to a gene: 8. The length of the CDR3 is 15 residues. Germline CDR1 SQVTM, CDR2 ANQGSEA. The CDR3 reads CSVAPSDRVYNEQFF. Written as DNA, the CDR3 is TGCAGCGTTGCTCCGTCGGACAGGGTCTACAATGAGCAGTTCTTC.

The chain couples TRBV14 to TRBJ2-7; 8 bases align to TRBD1. The CDR3 consists of 15 residues. V was pared by 1 base and J by 3 bases, with 5 bases of the junction left unmatched. CDR1 is SGHDN, CDR2 FVKESK, per germline. The CDR3 bases are TGTGCCAGCAGCCAAGTACTTGGACAGGGCTACGAGCAGTACTTC. Translation gives CASSQVLGQGYEQYF.

A few counts support this clone. The chain links TRBV7-9 to TRBJ2-7; D is possibly TRBD2 (6 bases). Trimming took off 1 base at V and 2 bases at J, with 21 bases between the two ends. This CDR3 comprises 18 residues. The V gene's germline CDR1 is SEHNR and CDR2 FQNEAQ (reference sequence). The CDR3 loop is CASSLVIGEAGVTYEQYF. The CDR3, as DNA: TGTGCCAGCAGCTTAGTTATTGGGGAAGCGGGCGTTACCTACGAGCAGTACTTC. The entire variable domain, with the rest obtained from reference TRBV7-9 and TRBJ2-7, is as follows: DTGVSQNPRHKITKRGQNVTFRCDPISEHNRLYWYRQTLGQGPEFLTYFQNEAQLEKSRLLSDRFSAERPKGSFSTLEIQRTEQGDSAMYLCASSLVIGEAGVTYEQYFGPGTRLTVT.

This clone turned up a few times. The CDR3 spells CASSPSGLAGALGSYEQYF. For the CDR3, the DNA is TGTGCCAGCAGCCCCAGTGGACTAGCGGGGGCTCTCGGCTCCTACGAGCAGTACTTC. The chain links TRBV7-6 to TRBJ2-7; 13 nucleotides align to TRBD2. The CDR3 is 19 amino acids. The junction had 13 bases not matched to a gene; V was cut back by 5 bases and J by 0 bases. CDR1 and CDR2 (germline): SGHVS, FNYEAQ.

The chain uses TRBV7-9 and TRBJ1-5; 10 nucleotides match TRBD1. V gave up 5 bases and J gave up 2 bases; unmatched junction bases: 3. Germline V gene sequence: CDR1 SEHNR, CDR2 FQNEAQ (reference sequence). This CDR3 contains 15 residues. The CDR3 sequence: CASSLGTGGNQPQHF. The CDR3 DNA reads as TGTGCCAGCAGCCTGGGGACAGGGGGCAATCAGCCCCAGCATTTT.

The chain has TRBV4-2 and TRBJ2-7, with D perhaps given as TRBD1 or TRBD2 (5 bases each). This CDR3 contains 16 residues. Germline V CDR1 and CDR2: LGHNA, YNFKEQ. Trimming stripped 0 bases from V and 4 bases from J, with 16 bases between. This chain's CDR3 is CASSQESRGASYEQYF. CDR3 nucleotide sequence: TGTGCCAGCAGCCAAGAATCGAGGGGAGCTTCGTACGAGCAGTACTTC.

The V call is TRBV5-1, the J call TRBJ2-5, with 10 bases that match TRBD2. The CDR3 is 17 residues long. The V gene end was trimmed by 0 bases and the J gene end by 4 bases; junction bases not matched to a gene: 9. The germline V gene has CDR1 SGHRS and CDR2 YFSETQ. For the CDR3, the DNA is TGCGCCAGCAGCTTGGCCGGGGGACTAGCGTCGGGAGAGACCCAGTACTTC. Residues: CASSLAGGLASGETQYF.

The chain joins TRBV6-4 to TRBJ2-7, with 8 bases aligning to TRBD2. The junction had 12 bases not matched to a gene; V was cut back by 0 bases and J by 2 bases. The germline V gene encodes CDR1 MRHNA and CDR2 SNTAGT. The CDR3 extends over 18 amino acids. CDR3 amino acids: CASSDSYVSREAPYEQYF. CDR3 nucleotides: TGTGCCAGCAGTGACTCTTATGTATCGCGGGAGGCCCCCTACGAGCAGTACTTC.

The rearrangement uses TRBV19 and TRBJ2-7; the D is unclear. Trimming removed 5 bases from V and 0 bases from J, with 11 bases in between. This CDR3 contains 14 residues. Germline CDR1 and CDR2: LNHDA and SQIVND (reference sequence). For the CDR3, the DNA is TGTGCCAGTAGTGGACGAACACGCTCCTACGAGCAGTACTTC. As protein: CASSGRTRSYEQYF.

The rearrangement links TRBV28 to TRBJ2-2; TRBD2 aligns across 9 bases. Germline V gives CDR1 MDHEN, CDR2 SYDVKM. This CDR3 has 17 amino acids. The junction had 9 bases not matched to a gene; V was cut back by 3 bases and J by 4 bases. In nucleotides, the CDR3 is TGTGCCAGCAGTTTGCCCGGCCGACTAGCGGTCACCGGGGAGCTGTTTTTT. It specifies CASSLPGRLAVTGELFF.

V gene TRBV7-2 combines with J gene TRBJ2-7; D is possibly TRBD2 (5 bases). The CDR3 sequence is 15 residues long. V was trimmed by 2 bases and J by 4 bases, leaving 15 bases between them. Germline V gene lookup returns CDR1 SGHTA and CDR2 FQGNSA. The CDR3 bases are TGTGCCAGCAGCTTAAGTGGGCGGGCCCAATACGAGCAGTACTTC. Residues: CASSLSGRAQYEQYF.

The rearrangement links TRBV6-6 to TRBJ2-2; perhaps TRBD1 as D (5 bases). V was clipped by 6 bases and J by 0 bases, with 11 bases between them. Germline CDR1 and CDR2: MNHNY and SVGAGI (reference sequence). The CDR3 consists of 15 residues. CDR3 bases: TGTGCCAGCAGCCCGTGGACAACGAACACCGGGGAGCTGTTTTTT. Translated, it gives CASSPWTTNTGELFF.